Presented here are 15 T cell receptor beta chains from one specimen sequenced in a study of OX40 agonist ivuxolimab in advanced cancers. Sequencing was performed with immunoSEQ multiplex PCR; in TCRdb, only in-frame clones are kept and a portion is missing. The sample shows roughly 10,000 clones, 70% to 85% of them seen only once. Sequences were derived from CD4+ or CD8+ T cells sorted from blood, sampled in a trial of the OX40 agonist ivuxolimab. The receptors derive from an adult with an advanced solid tumor such as melanoma, head and neck, liver or kidney cancer.

J is TRBJ2-7 and V is TRBV5-1; tentative D call: TRBD2 (5 bases). In germline, CDR1 is SGHRS, CDR2 YFSETQ. Deletions cut 4 bases from V and 3 bases from J, with 11 bases between. CDR3 size: 13 residues. CDR3 in amino acids: CASSLSGYYEQYF. The CDR3 coding sequence is TGCGCCAGCAGCCTAAGCGGCTACTACGAGCAGTACTTC.

CDR3 DNA: TGTGCCAGCAGCGCACCCAGACAGGGTGACTACAATGAGCAGTTCTTC. This encodes CASSAPRQGDYNEQFF. The rearrangement joins TRBV9 to TRBJ2-1; TRBD1 matches 7 bases. CDR3 size: 16 residues. Germline loops: CDR1 SGDLS, CDR2 YYNGEE. Trimming took 3 bases from V and 3 from J; bases not matched to a gene: 9. The full variable domain, in which reference TRBV9 and TRBJ2-1 provide the parts outside the CDR3, is DSGVTQTPKHLITATGQRVTLRCSPRSGDLSVYWYQQSLDQGLQFLIQYYNGEERAKGNILERFSAQQFPDLHSELNLSSLELGDSALYFCASSAPRQGDYNEQFFGPGTRLTVL.

This chain joins TRBV7-9 and TRBJ2-5, with TRBD1 matching 7 bases. V gave up 1 base and J gave up 6 bases; unmatched junction bases: 8. This CDR3 has 15 residues. CDR1 and CDR2 (germline): SEHNR, FQNEAQ (reference sequence). The CDR3 protein is CASSLGTAGGKTQYF. CDR3 bases: TGTGCCAGCAGCTTAGGAACGGCAGGGGGAAAGACCCAGTACTTC.

V usage is TRBV27 and J usage is TRBJ1-1; no reliable D call. Germline V gives CDR1 MNHEY, CDR2 SMNVEV (reference sequence). V dropped 4 bases and J dropped 4 bases, with 10 bases sitting between them. This CDR3 is 13 amino acids long. This CDR3 is CASSYGRGTEAFF. The DNA of the CDR3 is TGTGCCAGCAGTTATGGGCGAGGCACTGAAGCTTTCTTT.

The chain couples TRBV6-5 to TRBJ2-1, with 7 bases matching TRBD2. Germline V CDR1 and CDR2: MNHEY, SVGAGI. V was pared by 4 bases and J by 9 bases, with 12 bases of the junction left unmatched. The CDR3 contains 15 residues. DNA for the CDR3: TGTGCCAGCAGTTCTAATGCCGGCGGGAGTTCTGAGCAGTTCTTC. Translation: CASSSNAGGSSEQFF.

This chain links TRBV5-4 with TRBJ2-7; TRBD2 might be the D (6 bases). There are 12 residues in the CDR3. Germline V gives CDR1 SGHNT, CDR2 YYREEE (reference sequence). Trimming left V 4 bases short and J 7 bases short, with 12 bases between. The CDR3 here is CASSPRAGEQYF. CDR3 nucleotides: TGTGCCAGCAGCCCCAGGGCGGGGGAGCAGTACTTC.

V usage is TRBV28 and J usage is TRBJ2-1, with 11 bases lining up with TRBD2. This CDR3 has 17 residues. The trim removed 6 bases at V and 0 bases at J, leaving 7 bases unmatched. Per germline, CDR1 MDHEN and CDR2 SYDVKM. The CDR3 loop is CASRLTSGISSYNEQFF. The CDR3 coding sequence is TGTGCCAGCAGATTGACTAGCGGGATCAGCTCCTACAATGAGCAGTTCTTC.

The chain has TRBV5-1 and TRBJ2-1; TRBD2 is a possible D gene (7 bases). The CDR3 spans 16 residues. Trimming cost V 3 bases and J 3 bases, with 16 bases left between them. Germline CDR1 and CDR2: SGHRS and YFSETQ. CDR3 protein: CASSWGLAELYNEQFF. CDR3 in DNA: TGCGCCAGCAGCTGGGGGCTAGCGGAGCTCTACAATGAGCAGTTCTTC.

V and J are TRBV28 and TRBJ1-3; unclear D gene. The CDR3 is 13 amino acids. Deletions cut 5 bases from V and 2 bases from J, with 7 bases between. From germline, CDR1 is MDHEN and CDR2 SYDVKM. CDR3 amino acids: CASSPRTGNTIYF. CDR3 DNA sequence: TGTGCCAGCAGTCCCCGAACTGGAAACACCATATATTTT.

The V call is TRBV7-9, the J call TRBJ2-5; D remains ambiguous. CDR3 length: 14 residues. Trimming took off 1 base at V and 7 bases at J, with 13 bases between the two ends. From germline, CDR1 is SEHNR and CDR2 FQNEAQ (reference sequence). The CDR3 coding sequence is TGTGCCAGCAGCTTAGGTGGCGGCGAGAGGACCCAGTACTTC. This codes for CASSLGGGERTQYF.

This clone was observed a handful of times. The rearrangement joins TRBV30 to TRBJ1-2, with 11 bases aligning to TRBD1. The germline gives CDR1 GTSNPN, CDR2 SVGIG (reference sequence). CDR3 length: 12 residues. Trimming at V came to 6 bases and at J to 6 bases, leaving 3 bases not matched to a gene. The CDR3 loop reads CACWDRGNGYTF. CDR3 DNA: TGTGCCTGTTGGGACAGGGGGAATGGCTACACCTTC.

The J gene is TRBJ1-4, the V gene TRBV2, with D possibly matching TRBD1 (6 bases). Trimming stripped 2 bases from V and 7 bases from J, with 11 bases between. CDR1 is SNHLY and CDR2 is FYNNEI in the germline V gene. The CDR3 is made up of 14 amino acids. CDR3 amino acids: CASSEQETGEKLFF. In DNA, the CDR3 is TGTGCCAGCAGTGAACAGGAGACAGGTGAAAAACTGTTTTTT.

This clone was seen only a few times. The V and J genes are TRBV11-2 and TRBJ1-4, with D possibly being TRBD1 (6 bases). The germline gives CDR1 SGHAT, CDR2 FQNNGV. This CDR3 region has 14 residues. Trimming shortened V by 5 bases and J by 5 bases, and 12 bases separated the two germline ends. The CDR3 DNA follows: TGTGCCAGCAGCCAGACAGGCCTCAATGAAAAACTGTTTTTT. The encoded protein is CASSQTGLNEKLFF.

The chain is built from TRBV10-3 and TRBJ1-2; weak D call: TRBD1 (5 bases). V lost 6 bases to trimming and J lost 8 bases, with 10 bases between them. CDR3 length: 11 amino acids. The germline gives CDR1 ENHRY, CDR2 SYGVKD. Written as DNA, the CDR3 is TGTGCCATCAGCCAGGGTCGGGGCTACACCTTC. Protein product: CAISQGRGYTF.

V and J are TRBV4-1 and TRBJ2-1; 7 bases fit TRBD2. V lost 4 bases, J lost 6 bases, and 12 bases stayed unmatched. The CDR3 runs 16 residues. Germline CDR1 MGHRA, CDR2 YSYEKL. The CDR3 DNA reads as TGCGCCAGCAGCCCCGGTGGGACTACTTTAAGCAATGAGCAGTTCTTC. Amino acids: CASSPGGTTLSNEQFF.